Detailed here is one T cell receptor beta chain. What it recognizes is unknown. The record originates from a study of T cell responses to AZD1222 COVID-19 vaccine. Study findings and constraints: Repertoire collection took place solely once the T cell response had peaked. Of spike-specific TCRs, nearly half reportedly target regions left unmutated in variants.

Data came from immunoSEQ multiplex PCR; TCRdb stores just in-frame clones and leaves some out. The repertoire holds about 130,000 clones, 84% seen once, with roughly 4.3% in the top ten. This CDR3 has 11 amino acids. V lost 1 base and J 7 bases, leaving 4 bases between the germline ends. The material was peripheral blood, obtained on day 0 of AZD1222 vaccination. V gene TRBV12-3 or TRBV12-4 combines with J gene TRBJ1-2; D not resolved. The origin of this receptor is an adult in good health. The CDR3 is CASSLVGGYTF. The CDR3, as DNA: TGTGCCAGCAGTTTAGTGGGTGGCTACACCTTC.